This T cell receptor beta chain was captured in a study of blood T cell repertoires in COVID-19 (dated by TCRdb to the early 2020s). A note on the overall study: Samples covering the acute and convalescent phases of COVID-19 were provided by collaborators in the United States, Italy and Spain. The dataset comprised deeply sampled blood TCRbeta repertoires from subjects exposed to, actively infected with, or recovered from COVID-19. The repertoires were made available in a free public database intended to serve as a resource for research on the immune response to SARS-CoV-2. The material from the prospective study consisted of cDNA or gDNA derived from T cells, B-cell-depleted T cells, or PBMCs. Sample metadata almost always included a de-identified subject ID, COVID-19 status, age in years and sex. Where available, HLA class I and class II types were taken from metadata supplied by the sample provider and were not determined by assay-based typing. The samples were drawn from two sources: the first 160 participants of the ongoing ImmuneRACE study, and over 1,000 subjects contributed by 6 global collaborators. The paper's findings and limits, for the study overall: The amount of clinical and demographic metadata varied by source and participant and was provided uncurated.

As encoded in the germline V gene (reference sequence), CDR1 is LGHDT while CDR2 is YNNKEL. The V end loses 7 bases and the J end loses 0 bases, and a stretch of 16 bases separates them. The CDR3 holds 16 amino acids from the cysteine to the phenylalanine. Just the 48-base CDR3 DNA is kept, in frame starting at base 1. Whole blood was collected in K2EDTA tubes by collaborating institutions according to the institutions' own protocols. For TCRbeta analysis, collaborator samples were shipped as frozen whole blood, as isolated PBMCs, or as DNA extracted from either sample type. TCRbeta CDR3 regions were amplified from genomic DNA by means of the immunoSEQ Assay, a bias-controlled multiplex PCR. Per the original workflow: The number of nucleated cells in each sample was estimated by amplification of reference gene primers within the assay. To quantify the absolute abundance of each unique TCRbeta CDR3 rearrangement, sequence reads were collapsed and filtered. For each sample, productive Simpson clonality was calculated by taking the square root of Simpson's diversity index across productive rearrangements. The immuneACCESS repertoire file appears here via TCRdb, limited to in-frame rearrangements. These files lack a portion of the clones; in checked studies, under half of the deficit traces to unresolved V genes, and the cause of the others is not known. The D gene and trimming were derived from the DNA, and the V and J assignments and clone size from that table. The sample table contains tens of thousands of clones; only one count was recorded for 75% to 95% of them. The biggest ten clones account for about 2% of the sample.

This clone was seen once. Its antigen target is currently unknown. Per-base qualities were not stored, and no clone one base away is much larger. This TCR came from a woman between 45 and 65 years old in a cohort sampled during active COVID-19. Specimen: peripheral blood. The sequence joins TRBV3-1 (or the pseudogene TRBV3-2) to TRBJ2-1; the D gene is possibly TRBD2, with 6 bases matching. The bases are TGTGCCAGCAACCTAAGGCTGGGGGGCTCCTACAATGAGCAGTTCTTC. Translation gives CASNLRLGGSYNEQFF.